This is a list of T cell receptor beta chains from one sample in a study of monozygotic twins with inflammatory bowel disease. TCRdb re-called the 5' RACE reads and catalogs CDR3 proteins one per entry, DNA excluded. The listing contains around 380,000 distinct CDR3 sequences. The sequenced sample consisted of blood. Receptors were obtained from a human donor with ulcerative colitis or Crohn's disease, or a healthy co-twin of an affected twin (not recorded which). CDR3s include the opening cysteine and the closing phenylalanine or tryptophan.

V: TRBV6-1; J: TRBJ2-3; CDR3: CASSPPGARTDTQYF
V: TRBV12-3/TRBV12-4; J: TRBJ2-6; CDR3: CASDSTQGFLGANVLTF
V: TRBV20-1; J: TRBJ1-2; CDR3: CSASATLKGGYTF
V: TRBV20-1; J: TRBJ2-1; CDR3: CSARDRAQGNYNEQFF
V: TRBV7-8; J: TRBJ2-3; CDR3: CASSPGRLGDSQYF
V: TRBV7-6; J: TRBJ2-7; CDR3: CASSRTSGEYEQYF
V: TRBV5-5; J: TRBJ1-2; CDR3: CASSLSVRNYGYTF
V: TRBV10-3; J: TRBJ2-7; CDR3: CAIGEYGGEQYF
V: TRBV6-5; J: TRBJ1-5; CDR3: CASSDPSTWSNQPQHF
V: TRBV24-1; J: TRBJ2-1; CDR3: CATSDFGGPEQFF
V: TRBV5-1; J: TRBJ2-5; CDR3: CASSLGLAGDQAQETQYF
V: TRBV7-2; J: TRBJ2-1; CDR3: CASSFPSGSSEQFF
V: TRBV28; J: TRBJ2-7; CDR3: CASRSSGSYEQYF
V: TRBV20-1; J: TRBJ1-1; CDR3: CSARPPNTHTEAFF
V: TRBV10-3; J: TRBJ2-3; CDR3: CAISDYAQREFSDTQYF
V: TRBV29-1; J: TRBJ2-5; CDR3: CSVLLIASRETQYF
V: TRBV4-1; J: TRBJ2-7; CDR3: CASSQGGVLSYEQYF
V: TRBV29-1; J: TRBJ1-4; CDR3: CSVAYREGKLFF
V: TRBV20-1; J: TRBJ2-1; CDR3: CSASTGTDQQFF
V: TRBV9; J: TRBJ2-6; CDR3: CASSSGAGANVLTF
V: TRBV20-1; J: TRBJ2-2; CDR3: CSATRTGSNTGELFF
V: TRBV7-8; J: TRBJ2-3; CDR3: CASSLASAGGKADTQYF
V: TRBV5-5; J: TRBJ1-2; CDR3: CASRRDAYNYGYTF
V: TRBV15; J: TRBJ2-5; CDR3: CATSREWGLAETQYF
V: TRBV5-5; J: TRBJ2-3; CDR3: CASSLGGGRSTDTQYF
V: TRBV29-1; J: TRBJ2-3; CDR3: CSVSPAGATDTQYF
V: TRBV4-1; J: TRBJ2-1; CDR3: CASSQVSLGTSREQFF
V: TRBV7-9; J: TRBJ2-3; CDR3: CASSPRRDLGYTDTQYF
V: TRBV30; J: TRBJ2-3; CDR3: CAWSGAGGTDTQYF
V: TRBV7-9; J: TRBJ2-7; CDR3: CASSLAAEQYF
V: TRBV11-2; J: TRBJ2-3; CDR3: CASNRGHTDTQYF
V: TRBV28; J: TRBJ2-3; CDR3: CASNTGLAGGGTQYF
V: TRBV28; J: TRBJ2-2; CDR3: CASSSRTSGSGELFF
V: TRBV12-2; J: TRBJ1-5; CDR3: CASRLVCVINQPQHF
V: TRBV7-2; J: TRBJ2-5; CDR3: CASSGRWDRGSETQYF
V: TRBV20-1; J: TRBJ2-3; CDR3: CSADHPLERVTDTQYF